Presented here are 30 T cell receptor beta chains from one specimen sequenced in a study of blood T cell repertoires in COVID-19. Using immunoSEQ multiplex PCR, the repertoire was profiled, and TCRdb retains in-frame clones only, with some absent. Among under 250,000 clones listed, approximately 90% were seen once. The sequenced sample was peripheral blood. The receptor source for this set is a man aged 60-69 years with COVID-19, enrolled during active disease.

The chain is built from TRBV6-6 and TRBJ1-4; TRBD1 agrees at 9 bases. The V gene's germline CDR1 is MNHNY and CDR2 SVGAGI (reference sequence). The CDR3 contains 15 residues. Losses at the gene ends were 7 bases for V and 7 bases for J; bases not matched to a gene: 10. CDR3 amino acids: CASKATGGIGEKLFF. The DNA for the CDR3 is TGTGCCAGCAAAGCGACAGGGGGAATCGGTGAAAAACTGTTTTTT.

The chain joins TRBV3-1 (or the pseudogene TRBV3-2) to TRBJ1-4; D might be TRBD1 (6 bases). Germline CDR1 LGHDT, CDR2 YNNKEL (reference sequence). The CDR3 sequence is 16 residues long. The V end was cut by 0 bases, the J end by 3 bases, with 11 bases between. CDR3 DNA: TGTGCCAGCAGCCAAGACGGGGGGCCGGCTAATGAAAAACTGTTTTTT. The encoded protein is CASSQDGGPANEKLFF.

The CDR3 is CASSLGYRLLLTF. The CDR3 region has the DNA TGTGCCAGCAGCTTAGGGTACAGGTTGCTATTAACCTTC. The chain links TRBV7-9 to TRBJ1-2; possible D gene TRBD1, 5 bases. The CDR3 contains 13 residues. Germline-derived CDR1 and CDR2 are SEHNR and FQNEAQ (reference sequence). The V end lost 1 base, the J end lost 14 bases, and 17 bases lay between the germline ends. Filled out from reference TRBV7-9 and TRBJ1-2, the complete variable domain reads DTGVSQNPRHKITKRGQNVTFRCDPISEHNRLYWYRQTLGQGPEFLTYFQNEAQLEKSRLLSDRFSAERPKGSFSTLEIQRTEQGDSAMYLCASSLGYRLLLTFGSGTRLTVV.

The V call is TRBV7-9, the J call TRBJ2-1; 8 bases fit TRBD2. The ends lost 3 bases at V and 4 bases at J; junction bases unmatched: 8. Germline assignment: CDR1 SEHNR and CDR2 FQNEAQ (reference sequence). CDR3 length equals 16 residues. Written as DNA, the CDR3 is TGTGCCAGCAGCTTGACAAGCGGGAGCCGATACAATGAGCAGTTCTTC. Amino acid sequence: CASSLTSGSRYNEQFF.

This clone was recorded many times. The rearrangement joins TRBV19 to TRBJ2-3; a possible D gene is TRBD2 (6 bases). Germline values: CDR1 LNHDA, CDR2 SQIVND (reference sequence). V lost 5 bases, J lost 2 bases, and 11 bases lay in between. The CDR3 runs 14 residues. CDR3 loop: CASSSGLYTDTQYF. The CDR3 coding sequence is TGTGCCAGTAGTTCGGGACTCTACACAGATACGCAGTATTTT.

This rearrangement joins TRBV5-1 to TRBJ2-1, with 8 bases identical to TRBD2. CDR3 length: 15 amino acids. J gave up 6 bases and V 1 base, and 6 bases lay outside the gene matches. Per germline, CDR1 SGHRS and CDR2 YFSETQ. This CDR3 reads CASSLQTSEANEQFF. DNA of the CDR3: TGCGCCAGCAGCTTGCAGACTAGCGAGGCCAATGAGCAGTTCTTC.

The chain joins TRBV15 to TRBJ2-7, with 10 bases lining up with TRBD1. The CDR3 sequence is 14 residues long. The V gene end was trimmed by 6 bases and the J gene end by 6 bases; junction bases not matched to a gene: 8. CDR1 LNHNV and CDR2 YYDKDF come from the germline V gene (reference sequence). This CDR3 is CATREDRGYLEQYF. Written as DNA, the CDR3 is TGTGCCACCAGGGAGGACAGGGGGTACCTCGAGCAGTACTTC.

The chain recombines TRBV15 with TRBJ1-2; D is possibly TRBD1 (6 bases). Germline V CDR1 and CDR2: LNHNV, YYDKDF (reference sequence). This CDR3 region has 16 residues. With 0 bases removed from V and 6 bases from J, the gap between germline ends came to 17 bases. The CDR3 nucleotides are TGTGCCACCAGCAGAGATCGAGGACAGATAACTAATGGCTACACCTTC. Protein product: CATSRDRGQITNGYTF.

V and J are TRBV10-3 and TRBJ2-3, with 12 bases lining up with TRBD2. Germline lookup yields CDR1 ENHRY and CDR2 SYGVKD. There are 16 residues in the CDR3. Trimming at V came to 5 bases and at J to 3 bases, leaving 6 bases not matched to a gene. The CDR3 here is CAISLGLAGRTDTQYF. DNA for the CDR3: TGTGCCATCAGTCTCGGACTAGCGGGACGTACAGATACGCAGTATTTT.

This clone has a handful of counts. The chain recombines TRBV3-1 (or the pseudogene TRBV3-2) with TRBJ1-4, with 9 bases aligning to TRBD1. Germline assignment: CDR1 LGHDT and CDR2 YNNKEL (reference sequence). The CDR3 covers 14 residues. The junction had 4 bases not matched to a gene; V was cut back by 4 bases and J by 7 bases. The CDR3 region has the DNA TGTGCCAGCAGCCCCGGACAGGGGAGTGAAAAACTGTTTTTT. Its translation is CASSPGQGSEKLFF.

The chain combines TRBV5-1 with TRBJ2-2; D call uncertain. This CDR3 is built from 17 residues. Germline V gene sequence: CDR1 SGHRS, CDR2 YFSETQ. V was shortened by 0 bases and J by 4 bases, with 16 bases between the two germline ends. CDR3 amino acids: CASSLGPQKPGTGELFF. In DNA, the CDR3 is TGCGCCAGCAGCTTGGGCCCTCAAAAACCGGGCACCGGGGAGCTGTTTTTT.

This chain joins TRBV24-1 and TRBJ1-6, with TRBD1 matching over 9 bases. Germline V gene data show CDR1 as KGHDR and CDR2 as SFDVKD. This CDR3 has 14 amino acids. Trimming took 10 bases from V and 7 from J; bases not matched to a gene: 7. This chain's CDR3 is CATSPGTGNSPLHF. In nucleotides, the CDR3 is TGTGCCACGTCTCCGGGGACAGGGAATTCACCCCTCCACTTT.

The chain carries TRBV18 and TRBJ1-1, with D possibly being TRBD1 (6 bases). Trimming removed 6 bases at V and 3 bases at J, with 11 bases between. The CDR3 sequence is 13 residues long. Per the germline V gene, CDR1 is KGHSH and CDR2 is LQKENI. CDR3 loop: CASSPDRDTEAFF. As DNA, the CDR3 is TGTGCCAGCTCTCCGGACAGAGACACTGAAGCTTTCTTT.

The V call is TRBV18, the J call TRBJ2-1; tentatively, D is TRBD1 (6 bases). CDR3 length equals 12 residues. The V end lost 2 bases, the J end lost 8 bases, and 7 bases lay between the germline ends. Looked up from germline, CDR1 is KGHSH and CDR2 is LQKENI. DNA for the CDR3: TGTGCCAGCTCACCAGGGGGCGATGAGCAGTTCTTC. Translated, it gives CASSPGGDEQFF.

Only a few counts were recorded for this clone. The chain joins TRBV19 to TRBJ1-1, with D perhaps matching TRBD1 (5 bases). The CDR3 runs to 13 residues. The V end was cut by 5 bases, the J end by 2 bases, with 9 bases between. In germline, CDR1 is LNHDA, CDR2 SQIVND (reference sequence). CDR3: CASSEQVNTEAFF. DNA of the CDR3: TGTGCCAGTAGTGAACAGGTTAACACTGAAGCTTTCTTT.

V and J are TRBV27 and TRBJ2-1, with D perhaps TRBD2 (6 bases). The CDR3 extends over 13 amino acids. Trimming pared 3 bases from V and 9 bases from J, leaving 12 bases between. Germline V gene lookup returns CDR1 MNHEY and CDR2 SMNVEV (reference sequence). CDR3 sequence: CASSFWRDGEQFF. The CDR3 nucleotides read TGTGCCAGCAGTTTTTGGCGGGACGGTGAGCAGTTCTTC.

This clone was counted a single time. The J gene is TRBJ1-4, the V gene TRBV28, with no clear D. CDR3 length: 15 residues. V was trimmed by 6 bases and J by 0 bases, leaving 11 bases between them. From germline, CDR1 is MDHEN and CDR2 SYDVKM. The CDR3 DNA is TGTGCCAGCAGCAAAGCAGGTACAACTAATGAAAAACTGTTTTTT. Translation: CASSKAGTTNEKLFF.

Here the CDR3 DNA reads TGTGCCAGCAGTTGGGACAGTGGAAACACCATATATTTT. This gives the protein CASSWDSGNTIYF. The chain is built from TRBV2 and TRBJ1-3; 7 bases align to TRBD1. The CDR3 consists of 13 residues. Germline CDR1 is SNHLY and CDR2 is FYNNEI. J was trimmed by 3 bases and V by 5 bases; bases with no gene match: 1. The full variable domain, completed using reference TRBV2 and TRBJ1-3, is EPEVTQTPSHQVTQMGQEVILRCVPISNHLYFYWYRQILGQKVEFLVSFYNNEISEKSEIFDDQFSVERPDGSNFTLKIRSTKLEDSAMYFCASSWDSGNTIYFGEGSWLTVV.

The chain uses TRBV12-3 or TRBV12-4 and TRBJ1-2; tentatively, D is TRBD1 (6 bases). Trimming removed 8 bases from V and 8 bases from J, with 18 bases in between. This CDR3 region has 13 residues. The CDR3 DNA is TGTGCCAGCGGGGGTGGGGGCCTGGGAGGCTACACCTTC. Protein product: CASGGGGLGGYTF.

This clone has just one count. The genes are TRBV7-2 and TRBJ2-1, with 7 bases aligning to TRBD2. V was clipped by 0 bases and J by 2 bases; unmatched bases: 1. The CDR3 has 15 residues. CDR1 SGHTA and CDR2 FQGNSA come from the germline V gene. The CDR3 spells CASSLATSPYNEQFF. CDR3 nucleotides: TGTGCCAGCAGCTTAGCGACTAGCCCCTACAATGAGCAGTTCTTC.

The table lists this clone with a few counts. The rearrangement links TRBV6-2 or TRBV6-3 to TRBJ2-3; 10 bases align to TRBD2. The J segment lost 2 bases and the V segment lost 4 bases, leaving 12 bases of the junction unmatched. The CDR3 is 18 residues long. The germline gives CDR1 MNHEY, CDR2 SVGEGT. Here the CDR3 DNA reads TGTGCCAGCAGTTCCAACTACAGACTAGCGGGCATCACAGATACGCAGTATTTT. Its protein product is CASSSNYRLAGITDTQYF.

The V gene is TRBV18, the J gene TRBJ2-7, with TRBD1 as a possible D gene (6 bases). The germline V and J ends were trimmed by 2 bases and 0 bases, with 8 bases remaining between them. This CDR3 comprises 14 residues. CDR1 is KGHSH and CDR2 is LQKENI in the germline V gene. CDR3 loop: CASSPWTASYEQYF. CDR3 bases: TGTGCCAGCTCACCATGGACAGCCTCCTACGAGCAGTACTTC.

This clone was counted between two and nine times. The chain recombines TRBV28 with TRBJ2-1; TRBD2 aligns across 11 bases. The V gene end was trimmed by 5 bases and the J gene end by 7 bases; junction bases not matched to a gene: 4. The CDR3 totals 14 residues. Germline lookup yields CDR1 MDHEN and CDR2 SYDVKM. CDR3 coding DNA: TGTGCCAGCAGTCGAACTAGCGGGAGAAATGAGCAGTTCTTC. It specifies CASSRTSGRNEQFF.

The J gene is TRBJ2-1, the V gene TRBV4-1, with 8 nucleotides matching TRBD2. V trimming: 4 bases; J trimming: 7 bases; junction bases outside the gene matches: 12. This CDR3 has 16 residues. Germline V gives CDR1 MGHRA, CDR2 YSYEKL. The CDR3 DNA is TGCGCCAGCAGCCCCGCATCGGGGGGGGGAGTTAATGAGCAGTTCTTC. Protein sequence: CASSPASGGGVNEQFF.

This clone was recorded a few times. The chain has TRBV2 and TRBJ2-6, with D perhaps TRBD1 (6 bases). Between the trimmed V and J ends, which lost 6 bases and 2 bases, there was a span of 14 bases. The CDR3 is 16 residues long. Germline values: CDR1 SNHLY, CDR2 FYNNEI. The CDR3 DNA sequence: TGTGCCAGCAGCCGTCTCGGGACAACTGGGGCCAACGTCCTGACTTTC. It codes for CASSRLGTTGANVLTF.

This chain connects TRBV6-5 to TRBJ2-1; D gene ambiguous. CDR1 and CDR2 from the germline V gene are MNHEY and SVGAGI. The CDR3 length is 13 residues. V lost 2 bases and J 11 bases, leaving 13 bases between the germline ends. Here the CDR3 DNA reads TGTGCCAGCAGTTACCCCGTTGGGCAGCAGCAGTTCTTC. It encodes CASSYPVGQQQFF.

The chain links TRBV29-1 to TRBJ1-1; D uncertain. Trimming left V 6 bases short and J 0 bases short, with 11 bases between. From germline, CDR1 is SQVTM and CDR2 ANQGSEA. This CDR3 comprises 13 residues. The CDR3 here is CSVRLEVNTEAFF. In DNA form, the CDR3 reads TGCAGCGTGAGGCTGGAGGTGAACACTGAAGCTTTCTTT.

CDR3 nucleotides: TGTGCCAACGTAAATACCACCGCAGACAGCCGTCTACTTTATAGCAATCAGCCCCAGCATTTT. Translating it yields CANVNTTADSRLLYSNQPQHF. The chain combines TRBV24-1 with TRBJ1-5; D perhaps matches TRBD1 (5 bases). CDR3 length: 21 residues. CDR1 KGHDR and CDR2 SFDVKD come from the germline V gene. V was shortened by 11 bases and J by 0 bases, with 34 bases between the two germline ends.

As for this clone: Other DNA variants within this sample encode the same CDR3. CDR3 in amino acids: CASSLSGGYGYTF. The CDR3 nucleotides read TGTGCCAGCAGCTTAAGTGGCGGCTATGGCTACACCTTC. This chain uses TRBV7-3 with TRBJ1-2, with D unclear. V dropped 1 base and J dropped 4 bases, with 7 bases sitting between them. This CDR3 spans 13 amino acids. Germline CDR1 reads SGHTA; CDR2 reads FQGTGA.

V gene TRBV30 combines with J gene TRBJ1-5; weak D call: TRBD1 (6 bases). Germline V gene lookup returns CDR1 GTSNPN and CDR2 SVGIG (reference sequence). Trimming left V 3 bases short and J 0 bases short, with 12 bases between. This CDR3 spans 15 amino acids. The CDR3 DNA is TGTGCCTGGAGACCCACAGGGTTTAGCAATCAGCCCCAGCATTTT. It specifies CAWRPTGFSNQPQHF.